Sequencing of this T cell receptor beta chain was carried out in a study of blood T cells in healthy people across ages. The CDR3 is made up of 17 amino acids. Germline CDR1 MNHNS, CDR2 SASEGT. Trimming removed 7 bases at V and 4 bases at J, with 25 bases between. This clonotype was picked up one time. Sample-barcoded 5' priming and a J-beta primer mix drove a second PCR of roughly 6 to 12 cycles. TCRdb re-analysed the 5' RACE reads in MiXCR, keeping a single row per CDR3 protein. The data hold 750,000 to 950,000 distinct CDR3 sequences, with almost 30% observed a single time. These data also featured in a second study, about T cells of mothers and their children.

The genes are TRBV6-1 and TRBJ1-2, with D possibly matching TRBD1 (5 bases). This clonotype was obtained from a woman in her thirties or forties in good health. Sequences were obtained from blood. CDR3 nucleotides: TGTGCCAGCACCCTAGGGACCGGGGCCAATCGCGGCTATGGCTACACCTTC. It translates to CASTLGTGANRGYGYTF.